This T cell receptor gamma chain was sequenced for a study of gamma-delta chains in newborns, infants, children. On the study more broadly: Polyclonal expansion of innate γδ T cells after birth follows microbial exposure.

Trimming removed 0 bases from V and 1 base from J; junction bases left unmatched: 0. From germline, CDR1 is EGSTGY and CDR2 YDSYTSSV. This CDR3 region has 13 residues. TCRdb fed the reads to CATT. The sample has around 2,500 gamma-chain clones, roughly 26% seen once; the top ten hold around 19%. The clonotype originates from a child who was a newborn, infant or young child, either healthy, febrile or measles-vaccinated (not recorded which). Sequenced material: blood. The chain couples TRGV4 to TRGJ1 or TRGJ2. The CDR3 sequence is CATWDGNYYKKLF. CDR3 DNA: TGTGCCACCTGGGATGGGAATTATTATAAGAAACTCTTT.